This T cell receptor (beta chain) was sequenced during a study of molecular identifiers for immune sequencing clone quantification. In the study overall: Naive CD8 cell RNA, from around 20,000 or 100,000 cells, was split five ways in replicates, with four sequenced.

From the PCR reads, TCRdb called clonotypes with MiXCR, one entry per CDR3 protein. The table records more than 450,000 distinct CDR3 sequences, roughly 23% of them present only once. Libraries from naive CD8 cells were generated from approximately 20,000 to 980,000 sorted cells (with 10%, 30% or 50% RNA). Isolation of naive CD8 T cells was achieved by sorting on a CD8+CD4-CCR7+CD45RA+ phenotype. The CDR3 has 14 residues. V lost 1 base and J 4 bases, leaving 10 bases between the germline ends. Germline V gene sequence: CDR1 LGHDT, CDR2 YNNKEL (reference sequence). This chain connects TRBV3-1 to TRBJ2-5; D gene ambiguous. The sample consisted of naive CD8+ T cells from blood, with Jurkat cell RNA spiked in. Subset described: FACS-sorted CD8+CD4-CCR7+CD45RA+ naive T cells. The sequence was collected from a human donor in good health. Some libraries in this study had Jurkat cell RNA spiked in. CDR3 protein: CASSQVLTRETQYF. For the CDR3, the DNA is TGTGCCAGCAGCCAAGTGCTGACACGAGAGACCCAGTACTTC.